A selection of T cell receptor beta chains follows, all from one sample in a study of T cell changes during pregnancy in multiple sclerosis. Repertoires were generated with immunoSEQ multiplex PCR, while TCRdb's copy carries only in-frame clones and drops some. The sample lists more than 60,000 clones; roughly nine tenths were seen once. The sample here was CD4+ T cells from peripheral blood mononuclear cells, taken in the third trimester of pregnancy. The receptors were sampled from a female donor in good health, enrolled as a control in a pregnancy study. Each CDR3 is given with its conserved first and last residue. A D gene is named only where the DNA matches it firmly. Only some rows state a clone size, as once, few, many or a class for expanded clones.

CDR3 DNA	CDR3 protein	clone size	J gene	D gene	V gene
TGCGCCAGCAGCCGCGTGACGGGGGGGTACCAAGAGACCCAGTACTTC	CASSRVTGGYQETQYF	-	TRBJ2-5	TRBD2	TRBV4-3
TGTGCCATCAGTGAGTCGTCAGGGCGCTCCTACGAGCAGTACTTC	CAISESSGRSYEQYF	-	TRBJ2-7	-	TRBV10-3
TGTGCCAGCAGTTACTCCAGCAGGGGCCTATACAATGAGCAGTTCTTC	CASSYSSRGLYNEQFF	-	TRBJ2-1	-	TRBV6-5
TGTGCCAGCAGTTCTGGGGGGGGACTCTACAATGAGCAGTTCTTC	CASSSGGGLYNEQFF	-	TRBJ2-1	TRBD2	TRBV6-5
TGCGCCAGCAGCCAAGTAGCCAGGGGTCGTTCCGAGCAGTACTTC	CASSQVARGRSEQYF	-	TRBJ2-7	-	TRBV4-3
TGTGCCAGCACGGCGGGACGTTCAACTGAAGCTTTCTTT	CASTAGRSTEAFF	-	TRBJ1-1	-	TRBV25-1
TGTGCCTGGAGTGTACTCGGGACAGGGGTTGGCTACACCTTC	CAWSVLGTGVGYTF	-	TRBJ1-2	TRBD1	TRBV30
TGTGCCAGCAGCTTACAACCCGGAGGGAACTCCTATAATTCACCCCTCCACTTT	CASSLQPGGNSYNSPLHF	-	TRBJ1-6	-	TRBV7-2
TGCGCCAGCAGCTACCAAGGGGTCACAGATACGCAGTATTTT	CASSYQGVTDTQYF	-	TRBJ2-3	-	TRBV5-1
TGTGCCAGCAGTGGGGGTCCCGGGACAGGGGCCGGCACAGATACGCAGTATTTT	CASSGGPGTGAGTDTQYF	-	TRBJ2-3	TRBD1	TRBV2
TGTGCCTGGAGAGGTGGGGGCCCCTATGGCTACACCTTC	CAWRGGGPYGYTF	few	TRBJ1-2	-	TRBV30
TGTGCCAGCAGCCAATCAACAGGGGGAGGTAATCAGCCCCAGCATTTT	CASSQSTGGGNQPQHF	-	TRBJ1-5	TRBD1	TRBV16
TGTGCCAGCAGCCCCCAGATGGGCCCCGGAAACACCATATATTTT	CASSPQMGPGNTIYF	-	TRBJ1-3	-	TRBV7-3
TGTGCCAGCAGCAAAACAGGGGGCGCCTACAATGAGCAGTTCTTC	CASSKTGGAYNEQFF	-	TRBJ2-1	TRBD1	TRBV7-2
TGTGCCAGCAGCTTCGACAGGGGCGGTGGCTACACCTTC	CASSFDRGGGYTF	-	TRBJ1-2	TRBD1	TRBV5-5
TGTGCCAGCAGCTTGACGTGGGACAGAGACACAGATACGCAGTATTTT	CASSLTWDRDTDTQYF	-	TRBJ2-3	TRBD1	TRBV5-8
TGTGCCAGCAGTGAAGCGTGGCAGAATTTTGACTATGGCTACACCTTC	CASSEAWQNFDYGYTF	-	TRBJ1-2	-	TRBV6-1
TGTGCCAGCAGCTCGGGACTGCTGAACACTGAAGCTTTCTTT	CASSSGLLNTEAFF	-	TRBJ1-1	-	TRBV7-3
TGTGCCAGCAGCATGGACAGGAGCTCCTACGAGCAGTACTTC	CASSMDRSSYEQYF	-	TRBJ2-7	TRBD1	TRBV27
TGTGCCAGCAGTGTATCTGGGCAGGGGGCAGGGGATACGCAGTATTTT	CASSVSGQGAGDTQYF	-	TRBJ2-3	TRBD1	TRBV6-1
TGCGCCAGCAGCCAAGAAATGAGACTAGATCTCGAGCAGTTCTTC	CASSQEMRLDLEQFF	-	TRBJ2-1	-	TRBV4-3
TGTGCCAGCAGCGAGACACAGGGGGCGCGGGCTTTCTTT	CASSETQGARAFF	-	TRBJ1-1	TRBD1	TRBV6-1
TGTGCCTGGAGAGATGCTAGAGACCTAGCCAAAAACATTCAGTACTTC	CAWRDARDLAKNIQYF	-	TRBJ2-4	-	TRBV30
TGTGCCAGCAGCTCGGCTGGGCGAGAGACCCAGTACTTC	CASSSAGRETQYF	-	TRBJ2-5	-	TRBV5-4
TGCGCCAGCAGACCCGGGGAACGGCGACTATCCTACGAGCAGTACTTC	CASRPGERRLSYEQYF	-	TRBJ2-7	-	TRBV23-1
TGTGCCTGGAGTGTAGTCAGTAGGAGGGGCTACACCTTC	CAWSVVSRRGYTF	-	TRBJ1-2	-	TRBV30
TGTGCCACTTGGGACAGGCTTGGGAACACTGAAGCTTTCTTT	CATWDRLGNTEAFF	once	TRBJ1-1	TRBD1	TRBV6-1
TGTGCCAGCAGCCTCGACTCGAGAGGACTAGCGGGAGAGACCCAGTACTTC	CASSLDSRGLAGETQYF	-	TRBJ2-5	TRBD2	TRBV5-6
TGTGCCAGTAGTACTACAGGGGACACTGAAGCTTTCTTT	CASSTTGDTEAFF	-	TRBJ1-1	TRBD1	TRBV19
TGTGCCAGCAATAAGGGGGACTCCTATAATTCACCCCTCCACTTT	CASNKGDSYNSPLHF	-	TRBJ1-6	-	TRBV6-1
TGTGCCAGCAGCCCCTCGGGGAACACCATATATTTT	CASSPSGNTIYF	-	TRBJ1-3	-	TRBV7-2
TGTGCCAGCAGCTTGGTAGGCGGGGGGGAAGAGACCCAGTACTTC	CASSLVGGGEETQYF	-	TRBJ2-5	TRBD2	TRBV5-6
TGTGCCATCAGTGGTCAGGGAGGGCAAAGAGGGAACACTGAAGCTTTCTTT	CAISGQGGQRGNTEAFF	-	TRBJ1-1	-	TRBV10-3
TGCGCCAGCAGCTCTACCGCGGGACAGTTATACGAGCAGTACTTC	CASSSTAGQLYEQYF	once	TRBJ2-7	-	TRBV5-1
TGTGCCAGTAGTTGGAGGCGGGACGGTAATCAGCCCCAGCATTTT	CASSWRRDGNQPQHF	-	TRBJ1-5	-	TRBV19
TGTGCCAGTAGTATCGGTTGGGGCAGAGACACGCAAAAACTGTTTTTT	CASSIGWGRDTQKLFF	-	TRBJ1-4	-	TRBV19
TGTGCCAGCAGCTTTATGCACGATAGGACAGGGGATTATGGCTACACCTTC	CASSFMHDRTGDYGYTF	-	TRBJ1-2	TRBD1	TRBV5-8
TGTGCCAGCAGCTTAGGTCGGGGGGGATCGCTAGAGACCCAGTACTTC	CASSLGRGGSLETQYF	once	TRBJ2-5	TRBD2	TRBV7-7
TGCGCCAGCAGCCGCCAGGAAGGGGCCGGGGAGCTGTTTTTT	CASSRQEGAGELFF	-	TRBJ2-2	-	TRBV4-1
TGTGCCAGCAGGCGTTTCCCGGGAGCTTATAATTCACCCCTCCACTTT	CASRRFPGAYNSPLHF	few	TRBJ1-6	-	TRBV7-2
TGTGCCAGCAGCCCACGGGACTGGAGCACAGATACGCAGTATTTT	CASSPRDWSTDTQYF	once	TRBJ2-3	-	TRBV9
TGTGCCTGCCTCCGGGACTATAATTCACCCCTCCACTTT	CACLRDYNSPLHF	-	TRBJ1-6	-	TRBV30